Listed below are T cell receptor beta chains from one sample, sequenced in a study of shared clonotypes between healthy human individuals. Using immunoSEQ multiplex PCR, the repertoire was profiled, and TCRdb retains in-frame clones only, with some absent. Of about 2.4 million clones in the sample, around 90% were seen once. The specimen sequenced was naive CD4+ T cells sorted from blood. These receptors all stem from a man younger than 30 in good health. Each CDR3 is given with its conserved first and last residue. D genes are given only for firm matches. Expanded clones are given a class, and other clones once, few, many or no size at all.

D: -; V: TRBV11-2; J: TRBJ2-7; size: -; CDR3: CASSPRTLSYEQYF; DNA: TGTGCCAGCAGCCCCCGGACGCTTTCCTACGAGCAGTACTTC
D: -; V: TRBV11-2; J: TRBJ1-1; size: -; CDR3: CASSLGPRGPMNTEAFF; DNA: TGTGCCAGCAGCCTGGGCCCCAGGGGACCCATGAACACTGAAGCTTTCTTT
D: TRBD1; V: TRBV5-1; J: TRBJ1-6; size: -; CDR3: CASSFVGTGDNSPLHF; DNA: TGCGCCAGCAGCTTCGTTGGGACAGGGGATAATTCACCCCTCCACTTT
D: TRBD1; V: TRBV5-1; J: TRBJ2-3; size: -; CDR3: CASSLAGQGTDTQYF; DNA: TGCGCCAGCAGCTTGGCCGGACAGGGGACAGATACGCAGTATTTT
D: TRBD2; V: TRBV18; J: TRBJ2-7; size: -; CDR3: CASSTTAGSYEQYF; DNA: TGTGCCAGCTCTACGACAGCGGGATCTTACGAGCAGTACTTC
D: TRBD1; V: TRBV25-1; J: TRBJ2-7; size: -; CDR3: CASSPQGAYEQYF; DNA: TGTGCCAGCAGTCCCCAGGGGGCCTACGAGCAGTACTTC
D: -; V: TRBV2; J: TRBJ2-2; size: -; CDR3: CASTERGLSSSNTGELFF; DNA: TGTGCCAGCACCGAAAGGGGGTTATCTTCTTCCAACACCGGGGAGCTGTTTTTT
D: TRBD1; V: TRBV27; J: TRBJ1-1; size: -; CDR3: CASSLGQVNTEAFF; DNA: TGTGCCAGCAGTCTTGGACAGGTGAACACTGAAGCTTTCTTT
D: -; V: TRBV2; J: TRBJ1-1; size: once; CDR3: CASPRGLNTEAFF; DNA: TGTGCCAGCCCTCGAGGGTTGAACACTGAAGCTTTCTTT
D: TRBD1; V: TRBV19; J: TRBJ2-6; size: -; CDR3: CASSILRGPGANVLTF; DNA: TGTGCCAGTAGTATACTCAGGGGGCCGGGGGCCAACGTCCTGACTTTC
D: TRBD2; V: TRBV9; J: TRBJ2-3; size: -; CDR3: CASSYSGGAISDTQYF; DNA: TGTGCCAGCAGTTATAGCGGGGGGGCCATATCCGATACGCAGTATTTT
D: TRBD1; V: TRBV5-1; J: TRBJ2-6; size: -; CDR3: CASSLVATGGSGANVLTF; DNA: TGCGCCAGCAGCTTGGTGGCGACAGGGGGCTCTGGGGCCAACGTCCTGACTTTC
D: -; V: TRBV5-1; J: TRBJ2-7; size: once; CDR3: CASSADGSSYEQYF; DNA: TGCGCCAGCAGCGCAGACGGAAGCTCCTACGAGCAGTACTTC
D: TRBD2; V: TRBV7-2; J: TRBJ2-5; size: -; CDR3: CASSLRPLTSGGAGETQYF; DNA: TGTGCCAGCAGCTTACGTCCCCTTACTAGCGGGGGGGCCGGGGAGACCCAGTACTTC